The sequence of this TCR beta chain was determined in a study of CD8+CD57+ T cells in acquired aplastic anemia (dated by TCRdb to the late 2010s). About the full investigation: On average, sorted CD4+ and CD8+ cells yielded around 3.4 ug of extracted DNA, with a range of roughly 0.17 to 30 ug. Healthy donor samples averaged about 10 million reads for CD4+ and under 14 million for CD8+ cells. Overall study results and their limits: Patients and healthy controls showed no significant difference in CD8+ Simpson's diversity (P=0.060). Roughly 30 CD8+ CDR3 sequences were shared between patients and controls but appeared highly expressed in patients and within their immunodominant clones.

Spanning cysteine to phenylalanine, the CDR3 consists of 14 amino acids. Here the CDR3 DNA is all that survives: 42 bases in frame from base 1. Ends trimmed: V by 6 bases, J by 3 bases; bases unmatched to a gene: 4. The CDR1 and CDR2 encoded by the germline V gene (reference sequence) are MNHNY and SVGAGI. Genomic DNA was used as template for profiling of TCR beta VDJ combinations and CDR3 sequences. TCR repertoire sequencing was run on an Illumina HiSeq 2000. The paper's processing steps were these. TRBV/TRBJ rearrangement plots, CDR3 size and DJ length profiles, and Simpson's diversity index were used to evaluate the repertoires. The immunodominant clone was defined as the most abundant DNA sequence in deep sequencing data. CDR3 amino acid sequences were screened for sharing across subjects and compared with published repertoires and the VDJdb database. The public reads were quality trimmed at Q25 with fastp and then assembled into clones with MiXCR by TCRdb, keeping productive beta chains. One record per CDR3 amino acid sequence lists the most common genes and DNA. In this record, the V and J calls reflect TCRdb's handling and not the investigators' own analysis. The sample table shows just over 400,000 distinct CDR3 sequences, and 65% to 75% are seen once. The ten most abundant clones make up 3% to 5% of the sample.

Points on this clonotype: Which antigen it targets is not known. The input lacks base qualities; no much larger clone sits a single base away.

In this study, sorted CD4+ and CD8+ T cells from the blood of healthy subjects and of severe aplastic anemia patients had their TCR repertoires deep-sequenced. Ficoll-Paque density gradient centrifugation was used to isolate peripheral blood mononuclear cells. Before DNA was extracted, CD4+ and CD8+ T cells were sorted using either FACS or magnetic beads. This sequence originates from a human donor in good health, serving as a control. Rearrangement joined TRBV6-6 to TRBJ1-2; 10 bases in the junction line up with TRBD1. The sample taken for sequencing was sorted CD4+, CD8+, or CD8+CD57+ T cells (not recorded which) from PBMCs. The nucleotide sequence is TGTGCCAGCAGCCGCGGGACAGGGGACTATGGCTACACCTTC. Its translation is CASSRGTGDYGYTF.